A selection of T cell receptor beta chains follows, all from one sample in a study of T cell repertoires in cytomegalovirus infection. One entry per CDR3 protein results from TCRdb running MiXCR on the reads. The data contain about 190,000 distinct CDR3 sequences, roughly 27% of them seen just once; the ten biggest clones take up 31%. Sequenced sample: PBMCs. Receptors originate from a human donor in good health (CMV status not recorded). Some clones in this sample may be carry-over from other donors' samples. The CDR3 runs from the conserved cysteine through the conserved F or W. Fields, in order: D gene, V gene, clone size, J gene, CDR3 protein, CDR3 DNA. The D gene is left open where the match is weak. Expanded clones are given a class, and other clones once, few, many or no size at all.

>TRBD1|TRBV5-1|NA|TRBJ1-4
CASSFGQGQEKLLF
TGCGCCAGCAGCTTCGGACAGGGACAGGAAAAACTGTTATTT
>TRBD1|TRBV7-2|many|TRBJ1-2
CASSPRQGSVGGYTF
TGTGCCAGCAGCCCCCGACAGGGATCGGTGGGTGGCTACACCTTC
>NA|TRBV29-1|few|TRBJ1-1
CSVHTGSGAEAFF
TGCAGCGTCCATACAGGGTCGGGAGCTGAAGCTTTCTTT
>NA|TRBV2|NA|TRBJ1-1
CASSGGSRTEAFF
TGTGCCAGCAGTGGGGGGAGCAGGACTGAAGCTTTCTTT
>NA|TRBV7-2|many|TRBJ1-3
CASSVGISGNTIYF
TGTGCCAGCAGCGTAGGGATCTCTGGAAACACCATATATTTT
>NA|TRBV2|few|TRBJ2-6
CASSEGANVLTF
TGTGCCAGCAGTGAAGGGGCCAACGTCCTGACTTTC
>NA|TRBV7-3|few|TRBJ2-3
CASSFSFPDTQYF
TGTGCCAGCAGCTTCTCGTTCCCAGATACGCAGTATTTT
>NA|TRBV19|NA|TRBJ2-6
CASSVYGANVLTF
TGTGCCAGTAGTGTCTATGGGGCCAACGTCCTGACTTTC
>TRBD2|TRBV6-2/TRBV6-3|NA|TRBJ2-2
CASSYALAGSNTGELFF
TGTGCCAGCAGTTACGCGCTAGCGGGGTCGAACACCGGGGAGCTGTTTTTT
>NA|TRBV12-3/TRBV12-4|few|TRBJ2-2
CASSLTRPGELFF
TGTGCCAGCAGTTTAACCCGACCCGGGGAGCTGTTTTTT
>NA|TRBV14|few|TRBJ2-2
CASSQGTPSGTGELFF
TGTGCCAGCAGCCAAGGGACACCAAGCGGGACCGGGGAGCTGTTTTTT
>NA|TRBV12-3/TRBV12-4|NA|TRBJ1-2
CASSLSGIQVYGYTF
TGTGCCAGCAGTTTAAGTGGGATACAGGTCTATGGCTACACCTTC
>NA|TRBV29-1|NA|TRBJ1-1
CSALPHNEENTEAFF
TGCAGCGCTCTACCCCACAACGAGGAGAACACTGAAGCTTTCTTT
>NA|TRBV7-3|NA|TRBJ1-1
CASSLLGGAAEAFF
TGTGCCAGCAGCCTCTTGGGAGGGGCAGCTGAAGCTTTCTTT
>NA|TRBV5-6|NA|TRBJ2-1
CASSPTGFEQFF
TGTGCCAGCAGCCCCACTGGCTTCGAGCAGTTCTTC
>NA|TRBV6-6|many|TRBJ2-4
CASKDRSPIQYF
TGTGCCAGCAAAGACAGGTCCCCGATCCAGTACTTC
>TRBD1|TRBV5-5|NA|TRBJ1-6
CASRGQGIVDSPLHF
TGTGCCAGCCGGGGACAGGGAATAGTCGATTCACCCCTCCACTTT
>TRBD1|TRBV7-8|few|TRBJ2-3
CASSSGTVTDTQYF
TGTGCCAGCAGCTCGGGGACAGTCACAGATACGCAGTATTTT
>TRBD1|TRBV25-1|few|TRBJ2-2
CASLPGQGSAGELFF
TGTGCCAGCTTACCGGGACAGGGGAGCGCCGGGGAGCTGTTTTTT
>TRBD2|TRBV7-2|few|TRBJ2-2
CATWTSGGETNTGELFF
TGTGCCACCTGGACTAGCGGGGGGGAAACGAACACCGGGGAGCTGTTTTTT
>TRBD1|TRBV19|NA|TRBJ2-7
CASSTGQGYEQYF
TGTGCCAGTAGTACGGGACAGGGGTACGAGCAGTACTTC
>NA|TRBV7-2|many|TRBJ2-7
CASSSYDVAYEQYF
TGTGCCAGCAGCTCCTATGACGTTGCCTACGAGCAGTACTTC
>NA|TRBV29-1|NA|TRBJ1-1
CSVEATQGTTEAFF
TGCAGCGTTGAAGCCACACAGGGCACCACTGAAGCTTTCTTT
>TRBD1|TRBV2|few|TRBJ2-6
CASSDRGLGANVLTF
TGTGCCAGCAGCGACAGGGGGCTTGGGGCCAACGTCCTGACTTTC
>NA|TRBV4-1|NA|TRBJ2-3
CASSQTSSSTDTQYF
TGCGCCAGCAGCCAGACTTCTTCTTCCACAGATACGCAGTATTTT
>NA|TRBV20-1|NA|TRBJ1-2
CSAREVWGGYGYTF
TGCAGTGCTAGAGAGGTGTGGGGGGGCTATGGCTACACCTTC
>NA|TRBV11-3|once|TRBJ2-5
CASSLGRTEQETQYF
TGTGCCAGCAGCCTAGGCCGGACAGAGCAAGAGACCCAGTACTTC
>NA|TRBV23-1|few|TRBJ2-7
CASSPGRWSSYEQYF
TGCGCCAGCAGTCCTGGACGGTGGAGCTCCTACGAGCAGTACTTC
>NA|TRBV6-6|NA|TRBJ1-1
CASSPLQGNTEAFF
TGTGCCAGCAGTCCTTTACAGGGGAACACTGAAGCTTTCTTT
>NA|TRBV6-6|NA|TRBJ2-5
CASSYSGRGEETQYF
TGTGCCAGCAGTTACTCCGGCAGGGGAGAGGAGACCCAGTACTTC
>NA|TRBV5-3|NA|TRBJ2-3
CASSLNGGRDTQYF
TGTGCCAGCAGCTTAAACGGGGGGCGCGATACGCAGTATTTT
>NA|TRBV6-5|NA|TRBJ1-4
CASRPRSGGGEKLFF
TGTGCCAGCAGGCCTCGGAGCGGAGGCGGGGAAAAACTGTTTTTT
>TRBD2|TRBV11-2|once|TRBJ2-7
CASYGLQRGSYEQYF
TGTGCCAGCTACGGCCTTCAGCGGGGCTCCTACGAGCAGTACTTC
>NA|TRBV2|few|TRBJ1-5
CASIPTLGQPQHF
TGTGCCAGCATCCCGACCCTAGGTCAGCCCCAGCATTTT
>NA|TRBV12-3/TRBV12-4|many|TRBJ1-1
CASSPRGDDTEAFF
TGTGCCAGCAGTCCGCGGGGGGACGACACTGAAGCTTTCTTT
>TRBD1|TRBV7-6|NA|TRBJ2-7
CASSSAGQASYEQYF
TGTGCCAGCAGCTCTGCGGGACAGGCCTCCTACGAGCAGTACTTC
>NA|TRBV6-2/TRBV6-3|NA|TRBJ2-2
CASSYGGLVSGELFF
TGTGCCAGCAGTTACGGGGGATTGGTCTCCGGGGAGCTGTTTTTT
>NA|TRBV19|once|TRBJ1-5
CASSMRGRAGKDQPQHF
TGTGCCAGTAGTATGAGGGGTAGGGCCGGGAAGGATCAGCCCCAGCATTTT
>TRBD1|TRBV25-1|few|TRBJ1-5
CASSPRTGGYQPQHF
TGTGCCAGCAGTCCCCGGACAGGGGGCTATCAGCCCCAGCATTTT
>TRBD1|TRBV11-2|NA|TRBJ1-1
CASSPGQGRMNTEAFF
TGTGCCAGCAGCCCGGGACAGGGTAGGATGAACACTGAAGCTTTCTTT
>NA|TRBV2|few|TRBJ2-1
CASLGQSRRGVRNEQFF
TGTGCCAGCCTGGGACAGTCTCGGCGGGGGGTGCGAAATGAGCAGTTCTTC
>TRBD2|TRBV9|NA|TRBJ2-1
CASSSLAGGPDEQFF
TGTGCCAGCAGCTCACTAGCGGGGGGGCCGGATGAGCAGTTCTTC
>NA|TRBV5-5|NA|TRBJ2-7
CASSRVAMKGTTYEQYF
TGTGCCAGCAGCCGGGTGGCAATGAAGGGAACGACCTACGAGCAGTACTTC
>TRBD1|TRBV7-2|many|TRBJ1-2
CASSRQGGYGYTF
TGTGCCAGCAGCCGACAGGGAGGCTATGGCTACACCTTC
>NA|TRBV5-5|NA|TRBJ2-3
CASSFPGAGDTQYF
TGTGCCAGCAGCTTCCCAGGGGCTGGAGATACGCAGTATTTT
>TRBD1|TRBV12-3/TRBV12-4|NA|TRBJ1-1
CASSSNRGDNTEAFF
TGTGCCAGCAGTTCAAACAGGGGGGACAACACTGAAGCTTTCTTT
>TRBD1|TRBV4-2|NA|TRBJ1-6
CASSQGQGQYSPLHF
TGTGCCAGCAGCCAAGGACAGGGGCAGTATTCACCCCTCCACTTT
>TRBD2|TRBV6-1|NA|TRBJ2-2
CASKIEKGRVTGELFF
TGTGCCAGCAAGATTGAGAAGGGGAGGGTTACCGGGGAGCTGTTTTTT
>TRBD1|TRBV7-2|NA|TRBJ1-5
CASSSDRGGNQPQHF
TGTGCCAGCAGCTCAGACAGGGGGGGCAATCAGCCCCAGCATTTT
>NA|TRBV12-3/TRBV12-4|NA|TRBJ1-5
CASSLSSTGTVVRPQHF
TGTGCCAGCAGCCTATCGTCAACCGGGACGGTCGTAAGGCCCCAGCATTTT
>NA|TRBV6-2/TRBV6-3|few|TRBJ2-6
CASRVAGKDSGANVLTF
TGTGCCAGCAGGGTTGCAGGGAAGGACTCTGGGGCCAACGTCCTGACTTTC
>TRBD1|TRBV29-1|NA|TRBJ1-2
CSVGQGYYGYTF
TGCAGCGTGGGACAGGGGTACTATGGCTACACCTTC
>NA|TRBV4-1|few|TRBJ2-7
CASSQGRGFSYEQYF
TGCGCCAGCAGCCAAGGGCGGGGATTCTCCTACGAGCAGTACTTC
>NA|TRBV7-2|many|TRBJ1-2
CASSLVGSNYGYTF
TGTGCCAGCAGCTTAGTAGGATCTAACTATGGCTACACCTTC
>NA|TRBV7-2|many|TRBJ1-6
CASSQRRVGDSPLHF
TGTGCCAGCAGCCAACGTAGGGTGGGGGATTCACCCCTCCACTTT
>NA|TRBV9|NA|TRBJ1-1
CASNDRGGRVDTEAFF
TGTGCCAGCAACGATCGAGGAGGGAGGGTGGACACTGAAGCTTTCTTT
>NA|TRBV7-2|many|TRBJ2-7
CASSSDRTSYEQYF
TGTGCCAGCAGCTCGGACAGAACCTCCTACGAGCAGTACTTC